The next 8 T cell receptor beta chains were all read from a single sample in a study of cytomegalovirus exposure and HLA in healthy donors. 13 Jbeta primers and 60 Vbeta primers were used for the PCR. Profiled with immunoSEQ multiplex PCR; TCRdb holds only in-frame clones, not every one. The sample holds 150,000 or so clones. The sample comprised PBMCs. Every receptor here comes from a woman aged 50 to 65 in good health and CMV-seronegative.

This rearrangement joins TRBV19 to TRBJ2-2; TRBD1 might be the D (6 bases). The ends were cut back, 10 bases at V and 0 bases at J, with 12 bases in the middle. This CDR3 region has 14 residues. Germline assignment: CDR1 LNHDA and CDR2 SQIVND (reference sequence). This chain's CDR3 is CAIGTNANTGELFF. The CDR3, as DNA: TGTGCCATCGGGACAAACGCGAACACCGGGGAGCTGTTTTTT. The full variable domain, in which reference TRBV19 and TRBJ2-2 provide the parts outside the CDR3, is DGGITQSPKYLFRKEGQNVTLSCEQNLNHDAMYWYRQDPGQGLRLIYYSQIVNDFQKGDIAEGYSVSREKKESFPLTVTSAQKNPTAFYLCAIGTNANTGELFFGEGSRLTVL.

The V gene is TRBV19, the J gene TRBJ2-7, with D possibly TRBD2 on 5 matching bases. With 7 bases removed from V and 5 bases from J, the gap between germline ends came to 18 bases. Germline V gene lookup returns CDR1 LNHDA and CDR2 SQIVND (reference sequence). This CDR3 region has 14 residues. This CDR3 is CASNKILFGDEQYF. Written as DNA, the CDR3 is TGTGCCAGTAATAAAATTCTCTTCGGGGACGAGCAGTACTTC.

This chain uses TRBV5-5 with TRBJ1-5; 9 bases line up with TRBD1. The trim removed 4 bases at V and 0 bases at J, leaving 8 bases unmatched. Germline V gene data show CDR1 as SGHKS and CDR2 as YYEKEE (reference sequence). This CDR3 contains 17 residues. The CDR3 coding sequence is TGTGCCAGCAGCCCCGGGACAGGGAGCTTTAGCAATCAGCCCCAGCATTTT. Amino acid sequence: CASSPGTGSFSNQPQHF.

This chain connects TRBV30 to TRBJ1-1; no reliable D call. CDR1 and CDR2 from the germline V gene are GTSNPN and SVGIG (reference sequence). V dropped 4 bases and J dropped 2 bases, with 20 bases sitting between them. The length of the CDR3 is 16 residues. This CDR3 reads CAWMLSRPTVNTEAFF. CDR3 in DNA: TGTGCCTGGATGTTGTCCCGCCCAACGGTTAACACTGAAGCTTTCTTT.

A word on this clone: The same CDR3 also results from other DNA sequences found in this sample. The chain is built from TRBV18 and TRBJ2-7; no definite D call. The CDR3 is 13 amino acids. Germline loops: CDR1 KGHSH, CDR2 LQKENI. Trimming left V 0 bases short and J 0 bases short, with 3 bases between. CDR3 residues: CASSPPSSYEQYF. The CDR3 nucleotides are TGTGCCAGCTCACCACCCAGCTCCTACGAGCAGTACTTC.

The V and J genes are TRBV7-9 and TRBJ1-5, with TRBD1 as a possible D gene (6 bases). The germline V gene encodes CDR1 SEHNR and CDR2 FQNEAQ (reference sequence). Trimming pared 4 bases from V and 5 bases from J, leaving 15 bases between. The CDR3 has 15 residues. The CDR3 protein is CASSSTGAGDQPQHF. In nucleotides, the CDR3 is TGTGCCAGCAGCTCTACTGGGGCAGGGGATCAGCCCCAGCATTTT.

This chain joins TRBV30 and TRBJ2-3; TRBD2 matches 11 bases. J gave up 4 bases and V 2 bases, and 2 bases lay outside the gene matches. The CDR3 has 14 residues. Germline assignment: CDR1 GTSNPN and CDR2 SVGIG (reference sequence). DNA for the CDR3: TGTGCCTGGAGTCTAGCGGGGGGACCAGATACGCAGTATTTT. Its protein product is CAWSLAGGPDTQYF.

The rearrangement links TRBV4-1 to TRBJ2-1; TRBD2 matches at 11 bases. The CDR3 extends over 19 amino acids. V shed 2 bases, J shed 3 bases, and the junction held 12 bases outside the gene matches. Germline CDR1 and CDR2: MGHRA and YSYEKL. CDR3 nucleotide sequence: TGCGCCAGCAGCCAAAACTATCGTAGCGGGAGGGTAGGCTACAATGAGCAGTTCTTC. This gives the protein CASSQNYRSGRVGYNEQFF.